The 5 T cell receptor beta chains given below trace back to one sample, sequenced in a study of blood T cells in healthy people across ages. With a J-beta primer mix and a sample-barcoded 5' primer, a second PCR ran about 7 to 11 cycles. Each CDR3 protein gets one entry after TCRdb re-called the 5' RACE reads with MiXCR. The sample shows around 1.1 million distinct CDR3 sequences, 35% to 40% of them seen only once. The sample taken for sequencing was blood. All receptors come from a man between 18 and 29 years old in good health.

This clonotype came up many times. V usage is TRBV12-3 or TRBV12-4 and J usage is TRBJ2-3, with D tentatively TRBD2 (5 bases). There are 14 residues in the CDR3. Trimming stripped 5 bases from V and 0 bases from J, with 9 bases between. The CDR3 DNA reads TGTGCCAGCAGTCCAGACTATAGCACAGATACGCAGTATTTT. This sequence encodes CASSPDYSTDTQYF.

Comments on this clonotype: This sequence may be a read error, since a much larger clone differs from it by one base. The chain employs TRBV29-1 and TRBJ2-1; possible D gene TRBD2, 5 bases. The CDR3 is 15 residues long. V gave up 1 base and J gave up 2 bases, with 12 bases separating them. CDR1 SQVTM and CDR2 ANQGSEA come from the germline V gene. DNA for the CDR3: TGCAGCGTTGAAGGTACAGCCGGGGCCTACAATGAGCAGTTCTTC. Its translation: CSVEGTAGAYNEQFF.

This clonotype was picked up a small number of times. The chain links TRBV21-1 to TRBJ2-1; the listed D gene, TRBD1, was not tested against the DNA. TRBV21-1 is a recognized pseudogene. This CDR3 comprises 17 residues. The CDR3 loop reads CASSKVLASGGYNEQFF. The CDR3 region has the DNA TGTGCCAGCAGCAAAGTCTTGGCGTCAGGGGGGTACAATGAGCAGTTCTTC.

This clonotype turned up a few times. V is TRBV6-5 and J is TRBJ1-6, with TRBD1 matching over 12 bases. The CDR3 has 19 residues. Looked up from germline, CDR1 is MNHEY and CDR2 is SVGAGI. With V trimmed by 5 bases and J by 6 bases, 14 bases remained unmatched. This CDR3 reads CASSLPGTGGHVGNSPLHF. CDR3 nucleotides: TGTGCCAGCAGTCTACCCGGGACAGGGGGCCACGTTGGTAATTCACCCCTCCACTTT.

J is TRBJ1-4 and V is TRBV4-2; D ambiguous. This CDR3 contains 15 residues. Trimming removed 3 bases from V and 4 bases from J, with 12 bases in between. From germline, CDR1 is LGHNA and CDR2 YNFKEQ. CDR3 residues: CASSHESWGNEKLFF. The CDR3 region has the DNA TGTGCCAGCAGCCATGAATCCTGGGGTAATGAAAAACTGTTTTTT.